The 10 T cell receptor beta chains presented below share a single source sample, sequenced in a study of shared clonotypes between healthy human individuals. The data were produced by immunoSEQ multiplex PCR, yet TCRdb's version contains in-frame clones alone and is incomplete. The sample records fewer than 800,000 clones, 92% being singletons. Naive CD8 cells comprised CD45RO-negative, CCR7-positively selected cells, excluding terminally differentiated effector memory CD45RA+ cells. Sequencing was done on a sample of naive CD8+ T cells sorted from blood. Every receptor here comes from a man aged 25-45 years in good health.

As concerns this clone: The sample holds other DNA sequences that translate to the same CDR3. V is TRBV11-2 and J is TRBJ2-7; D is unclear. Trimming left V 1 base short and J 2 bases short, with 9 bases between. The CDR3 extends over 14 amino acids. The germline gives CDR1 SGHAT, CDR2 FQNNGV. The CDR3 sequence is CASSLGRGTYEQYF. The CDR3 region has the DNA TGTGCCAGCAGCTTAGGCAGAGGAACCTACGAGCAGTACTTC.

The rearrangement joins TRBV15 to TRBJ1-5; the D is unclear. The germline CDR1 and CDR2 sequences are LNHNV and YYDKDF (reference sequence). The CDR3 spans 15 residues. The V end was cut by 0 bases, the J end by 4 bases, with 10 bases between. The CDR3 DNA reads TGTGCCACCAGCAGAGATGAAGGAGGGAATCAGCCCCAGCATTTT. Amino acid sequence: CATSRDEGGNQPQHF.

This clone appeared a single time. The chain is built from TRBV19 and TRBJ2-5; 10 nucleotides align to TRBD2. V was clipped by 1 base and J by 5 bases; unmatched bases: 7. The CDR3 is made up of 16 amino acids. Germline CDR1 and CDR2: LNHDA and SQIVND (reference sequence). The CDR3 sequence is CASSIVASGSRETQYF. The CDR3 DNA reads TGTGCCAGTAGTATAGTGGCTAGCGGGAGTCGGGAGACCCAGTACTTC.

The CDR3 DNA follows: TGTGCCAGCAGCTTGCCCTGGGCGAGAGACGAGCAGTACTTC. Amino acids: CASSLPWARDEQYF. This chain links TRBV5-5 with TRBJ2-7; D not resolved. V gave up 1 base and J gave up 5 bases, with 13 bases separating them. The CDR3 contains 14 residues. Germline V gene data show CDR1 as SGHKS and CDR2 as YYEKEE (reference sequence).

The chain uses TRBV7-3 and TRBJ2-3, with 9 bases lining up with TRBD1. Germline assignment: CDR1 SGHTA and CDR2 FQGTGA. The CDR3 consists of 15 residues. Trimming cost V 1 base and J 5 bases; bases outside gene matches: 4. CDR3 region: CASSLMTGGEDTQYF. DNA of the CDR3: TGTGCCAGCAGCTTAATGACAGGGGGGGAAGATACGCAGTATTTT.

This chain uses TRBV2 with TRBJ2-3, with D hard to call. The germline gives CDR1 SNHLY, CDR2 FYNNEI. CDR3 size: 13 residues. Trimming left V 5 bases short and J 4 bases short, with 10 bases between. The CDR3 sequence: CASSYQDADTQYF. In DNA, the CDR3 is TGTGCCAGCAGTTATCAGGATGCAGATACGCAGTATTTT. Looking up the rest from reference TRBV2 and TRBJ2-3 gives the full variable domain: EPEVTQTPSHQVTQMGQEVILRCVPISNHLYFYWYRQILGQKVEFLVSFYNNEISEKSEIFDDQFSVERPDGSNFTLKIRSTKLEDSAMYFCASSYQDADTQYFGPGTRLTVL.

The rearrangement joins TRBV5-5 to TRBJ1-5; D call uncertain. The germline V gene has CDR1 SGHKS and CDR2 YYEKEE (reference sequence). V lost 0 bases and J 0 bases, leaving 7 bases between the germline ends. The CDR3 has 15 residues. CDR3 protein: CASSLVGDSNQPQHF. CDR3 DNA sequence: TGTGCCAGCAGCTTGGTCGGAGATAGCAATCAGCCCCAGCATTTT.

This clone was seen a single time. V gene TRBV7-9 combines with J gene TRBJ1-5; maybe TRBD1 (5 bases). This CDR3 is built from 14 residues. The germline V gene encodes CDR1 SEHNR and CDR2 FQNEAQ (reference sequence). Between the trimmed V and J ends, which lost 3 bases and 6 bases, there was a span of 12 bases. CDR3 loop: CASSFQGVGQPQHF. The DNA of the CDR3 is TGTGCCAGCAGCTTTCAAGGGGTGGGTCAGCCCCAGCATTTT.

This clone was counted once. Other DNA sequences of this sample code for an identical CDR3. This chain's CDR3 is CASSLVSSYNEQFF. CDR3 nucleotides: TGTGCCAGCAGCTTAGTTAGCTCCTACAATGAGCAGTTCTTC. The chain has TRBV7-9 and TRBJ2-1, with D uncertain. The germline V gene encodes CDR1 SEHNR and CDR2 FQNEAQ (reference sequence). The CDR3 covers 14 residues. V dropped 1 base and J dropped 0 bases, with 4 bases sitting between them.

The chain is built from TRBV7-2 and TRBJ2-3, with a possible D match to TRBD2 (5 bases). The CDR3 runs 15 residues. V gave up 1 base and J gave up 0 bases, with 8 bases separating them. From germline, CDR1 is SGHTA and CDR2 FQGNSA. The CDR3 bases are TGTGCCAGCAGCTTAGTGGCGGGTAGCACAGATACGCAGTATTTT. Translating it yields CASSLVAGSTDTQYF.